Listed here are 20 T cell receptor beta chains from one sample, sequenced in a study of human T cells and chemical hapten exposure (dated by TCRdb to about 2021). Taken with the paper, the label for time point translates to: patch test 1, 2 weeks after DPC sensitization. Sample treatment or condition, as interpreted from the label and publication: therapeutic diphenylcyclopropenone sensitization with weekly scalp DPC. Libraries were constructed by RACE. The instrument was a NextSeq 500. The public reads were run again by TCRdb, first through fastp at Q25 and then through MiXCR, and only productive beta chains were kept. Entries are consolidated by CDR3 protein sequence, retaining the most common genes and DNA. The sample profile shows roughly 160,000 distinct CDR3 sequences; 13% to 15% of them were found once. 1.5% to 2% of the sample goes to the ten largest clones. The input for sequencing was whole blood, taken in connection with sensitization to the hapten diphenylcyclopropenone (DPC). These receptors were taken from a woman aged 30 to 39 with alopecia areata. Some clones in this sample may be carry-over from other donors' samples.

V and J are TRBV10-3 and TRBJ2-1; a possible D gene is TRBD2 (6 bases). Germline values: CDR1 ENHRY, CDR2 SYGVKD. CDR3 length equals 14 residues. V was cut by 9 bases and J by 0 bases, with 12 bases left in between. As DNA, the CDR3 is TGTGCCATTTTACGGCGGGGCTCCTACAATGAGCAGTTCTTC. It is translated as CAILRRGSYNEQFF.

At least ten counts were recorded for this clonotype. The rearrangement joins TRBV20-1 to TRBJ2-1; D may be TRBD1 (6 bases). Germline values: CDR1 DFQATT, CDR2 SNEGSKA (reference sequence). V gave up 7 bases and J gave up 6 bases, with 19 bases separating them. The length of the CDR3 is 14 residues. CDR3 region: CSVRGQAGRNEQFF. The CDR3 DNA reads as TGCAGTGTCAGGGGTCAGGCGGGCCGCAATGAGCAGTTCTTC.

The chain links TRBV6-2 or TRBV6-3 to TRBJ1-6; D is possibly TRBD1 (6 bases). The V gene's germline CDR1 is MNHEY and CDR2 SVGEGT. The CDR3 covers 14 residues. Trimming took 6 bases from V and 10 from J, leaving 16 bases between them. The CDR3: CASSSDRSFSPLHF. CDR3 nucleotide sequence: TGTGCCAGCAGCTCCGACAGGTCATTCTCACCCCTCCACTTT.

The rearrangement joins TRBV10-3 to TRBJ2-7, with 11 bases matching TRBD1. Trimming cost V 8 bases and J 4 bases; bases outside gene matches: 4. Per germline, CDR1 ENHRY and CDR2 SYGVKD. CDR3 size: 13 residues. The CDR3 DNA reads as TGTGCCATCGGGACAGGGGGAGGGTACGAGCAGTACTTC. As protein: CAIGTGGGYEQYF.

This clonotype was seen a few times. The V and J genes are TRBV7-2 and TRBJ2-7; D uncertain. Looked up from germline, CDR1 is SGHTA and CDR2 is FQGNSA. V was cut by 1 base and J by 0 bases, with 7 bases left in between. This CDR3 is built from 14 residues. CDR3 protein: CASSLDPVSYEQYF. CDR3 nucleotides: TGTGCCAGCAGCTTAGATCCGGTCTCCTACGAGCAGTACTTC.

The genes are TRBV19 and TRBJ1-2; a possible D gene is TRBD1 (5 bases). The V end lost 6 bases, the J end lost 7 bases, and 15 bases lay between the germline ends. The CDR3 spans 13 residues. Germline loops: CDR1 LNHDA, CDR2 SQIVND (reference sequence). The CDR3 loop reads CASSGGVPIGYTF. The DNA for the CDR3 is TGTGCCAGTAGCGGGGGGGTCCCCATTGGCTACACCTTC.

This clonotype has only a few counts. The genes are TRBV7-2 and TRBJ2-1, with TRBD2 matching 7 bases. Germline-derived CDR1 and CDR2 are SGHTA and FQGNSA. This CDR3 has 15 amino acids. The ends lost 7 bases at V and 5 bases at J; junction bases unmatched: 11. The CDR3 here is CASILYSGGDNEQFF. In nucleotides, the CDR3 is TGTGCCAGCATCTTGTATTCGGGAGGCGACAATGAGCAGTTCTTC.

This CDR3 is CASSSQGGTLGEQFF. The CDR3 coding sequence is TGTGCCAGCAGCTCCCAGGGAGGGACTCTGGGGGAGCAGTTCTTC. The chain uses TRBV7-2 and TRBJ2-1; 7 bases are shared with TRBD2. The length of the CDR3 is 15 residues. Per germline, CDR1 SGHTA and CDR2 FQGNSA. The trim removed 4 bases at V and 10 bases at J, leaving 13 bases unmatched.

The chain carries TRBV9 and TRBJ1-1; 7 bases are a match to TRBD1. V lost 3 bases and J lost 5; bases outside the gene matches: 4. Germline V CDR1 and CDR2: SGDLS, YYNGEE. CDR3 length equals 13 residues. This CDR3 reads CASSGHRGTEAFF. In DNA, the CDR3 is TGTGCCAGCAGCGGACACAGGGGAACTGAAGCTTTCTTT.

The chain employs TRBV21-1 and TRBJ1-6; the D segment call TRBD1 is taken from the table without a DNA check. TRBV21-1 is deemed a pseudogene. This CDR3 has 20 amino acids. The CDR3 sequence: CASSLQTGQSLSSYNSPLHF. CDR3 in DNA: TGTGCCAGCAGCCTACAAACGGGACAGAGTCTGAGCTCCTATAATTCACCCCTCCACTTT.

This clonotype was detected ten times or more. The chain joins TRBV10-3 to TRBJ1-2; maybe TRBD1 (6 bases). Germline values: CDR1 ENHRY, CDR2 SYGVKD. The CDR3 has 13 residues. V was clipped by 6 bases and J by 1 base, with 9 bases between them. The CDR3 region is CAIRAGDNYGYTF. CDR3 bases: TGTGCCATCAGGGCAGGGGATAACTATGGCTACACCTTC.

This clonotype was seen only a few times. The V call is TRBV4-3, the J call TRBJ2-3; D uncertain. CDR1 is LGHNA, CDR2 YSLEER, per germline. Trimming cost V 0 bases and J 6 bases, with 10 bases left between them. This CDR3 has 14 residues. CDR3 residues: CASSQETSRDTQYF. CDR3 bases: TGCGCCAGCAGCCAAGAAACGAGCCGGGATACGCAGTATTTT.

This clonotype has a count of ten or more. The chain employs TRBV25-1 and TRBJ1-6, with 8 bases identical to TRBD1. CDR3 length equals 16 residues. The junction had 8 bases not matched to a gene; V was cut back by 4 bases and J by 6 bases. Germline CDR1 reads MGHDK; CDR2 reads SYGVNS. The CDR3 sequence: CASSGFQGAFNSPLHF. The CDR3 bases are TGTGCCAGCAGTGGGTTTCAGGGGGCTTTTAATTCACCCCTCCACTTT.

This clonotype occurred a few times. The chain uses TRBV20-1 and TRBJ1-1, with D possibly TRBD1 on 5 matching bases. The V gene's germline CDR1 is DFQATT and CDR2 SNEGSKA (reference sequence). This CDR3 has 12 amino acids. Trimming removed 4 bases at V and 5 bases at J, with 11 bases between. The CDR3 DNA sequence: TGCAGTGCTACGGGGCGGGATACTGAAGCTTTCTTT. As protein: CSATGRDTEAFF.

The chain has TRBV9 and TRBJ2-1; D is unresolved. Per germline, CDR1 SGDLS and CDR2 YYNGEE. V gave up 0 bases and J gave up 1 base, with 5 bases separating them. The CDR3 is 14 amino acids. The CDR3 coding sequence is TGTGCCAGCAGCGTAGTCGGTTCCTACAATGAGCAGTTCTTC. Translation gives CASSVVGSYNEQFF.

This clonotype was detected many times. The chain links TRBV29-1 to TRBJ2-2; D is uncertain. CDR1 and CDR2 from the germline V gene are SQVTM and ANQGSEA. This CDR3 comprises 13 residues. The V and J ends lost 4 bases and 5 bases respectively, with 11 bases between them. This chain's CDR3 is CSVVSDATGELFF. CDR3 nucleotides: TGCAGCGTTGTTAGTGATGCGACCGGGGAGCTGTTTTTT.

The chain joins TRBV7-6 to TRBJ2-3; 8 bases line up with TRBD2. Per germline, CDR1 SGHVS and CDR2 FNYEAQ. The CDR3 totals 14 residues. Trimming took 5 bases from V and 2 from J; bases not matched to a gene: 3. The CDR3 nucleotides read TGTGCCAGCAGCGGGACTAGTCTCACAGATACGCAGTATTTT. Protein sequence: CASSGTSLTDTQYF.

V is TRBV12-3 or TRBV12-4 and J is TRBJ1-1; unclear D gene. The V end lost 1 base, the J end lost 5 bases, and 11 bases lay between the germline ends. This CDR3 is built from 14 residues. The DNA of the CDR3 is TGTGCCAGCAGTTTAGGGGGAGGAGGTACTGAAGCTTTCTTT. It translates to CASSLGGGGTEAFF.

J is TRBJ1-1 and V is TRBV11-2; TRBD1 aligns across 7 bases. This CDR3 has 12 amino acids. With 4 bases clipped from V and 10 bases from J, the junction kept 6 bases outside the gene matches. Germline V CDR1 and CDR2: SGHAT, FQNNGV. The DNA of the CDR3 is TGTGCCAGCAGCTACGGACAGGAGGGAGCTTTCTTT. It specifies CASSYGQEGAFF.

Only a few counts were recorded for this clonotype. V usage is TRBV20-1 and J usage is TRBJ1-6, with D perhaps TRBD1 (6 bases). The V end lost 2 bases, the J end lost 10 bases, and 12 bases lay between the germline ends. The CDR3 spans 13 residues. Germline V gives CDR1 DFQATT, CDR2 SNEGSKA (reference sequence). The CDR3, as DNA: TGCAGTGCTAGACGGGACACCGACTCACCCCTCCACTTT. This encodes CSARRDTDSPLHF.